The 13 T cell receptor beta chains below all came from one sample that was sequenced in a study of siplizumab effects on memory and regulatory T cells. Profiling relied on immunoSEQ multiplex PCR, and the TCRdb table lists in-frame clones only, not all of them. The table has about 3,400 clones, roughly 57% seen once. Over a period of around six days at 37 degrees C, the mixed lymphocyte reaction cells were cocultured. The antigens for these receptors are not known. Source material: CFSE-low (dividing) CD4+ T cells sorted from an allogeneic mixed lymphocyte reaction. All receptors derive from a human donor in good health; the cells came from an allogeneic mixed lymphocyte reaction.

The V gene is TRBV10-1, the J gene TRBJ2-5; D is unresolved. Per the germline V gene, CDR1 is WNHNN and CDR2 is SYGVQD (reference sequence). The CDR3 has 13 amino acids. Trimming removed 7 bases from V and 0 bases from J, with 9 bases in between. The CDR3: CASIPGHQETQYF. CDR3 nucleotides: TGCGCCAGCATTCCAGGACACCAAGAGACCCAGTACTTC.

The genes are TRBV5-8 and TRBJ1-6; D is uncertain. Germline CDR1 reads SGHTS; CDR2 reads YDEGEE. V gave up 2 bases and J gave up 5 bases, with 5 bases separating them. The CDR3 has 13 residues. The CDR3 bases are TGTGCCAGCAGCTTCGGGAATAATTCACCCCTCCACTTT. This translates into CASSFGNNSPLHF.

This chain uses TRBV7-2 with TRBJ2-7; weak D call: TRBD1 (5 bases). The CDR3 length is 15 residues. V dropped 3 bases and J dropped 3 bases, with 15 bases sitting between them. CDR1 and CDR2 (germline): SGHTA, FQGNSA. CDR3 residues: CASSFRRQTNYEQYF. The CDR3 nucleotides read TGTGCCAGCAGCTTTCGTCGACAGACAAACTACGAGCAGTACTTC.

V is TRBV6-1 and J is TRBJ2-5; TRBD1 matches 8 bases. Trimming cost V 7 bases and J 5 bases; bases outside gene matches: 12. The germline V gene has CDR1 MNHNS and CDR2 SASEGT. This CDR3 is 15 amino acids long. The CDR3 loop is CASTRTGQGGETQYF. In DNA form, the CDR3 reads TGTGCCAGCACCCGGACCGGACAGGGTGGGGAGACCCAGTACTTC.

The sample holds a few counts of this clone. The chain combines TRBV19 with TRBJ2-2; D could derive from TRBD1 or TRBD2 (5 bases each). Trimming removed 1 base at V and 2 bases at J, with 11 bases between. Germline-derived CDR1 and CDR2 are LNHDA and SQIVND (reference sequence). This CDR3 has 16 amino acids. Written as DNA, the CDR3 is TGTGCCAGTAGTATAGCCCCAGGGACCAACACCGGGGAGCTGTTTTTT. Amino acid sequence: CASSIAPGTNTGELFF.

The J gene is TRBJ2-3, the V gene TRBV5-1; D call uncertain. The CDR3 runs to 14 residues. Germline V lookup: CDR1 SGHRS, CDR2 YFSETQ. V was shortened by 0 bases and J by 2 bases, with 7 bases between the two germline ends. CDR3 residues: CASSLGGNTDTQYF. CDR3 nucleotide sequence: TGCGCCAGCAGCTTGGGAGGCAACACAGATACGCAGTATTTT.

On this clone: A junction boundary mismatches the germline segment, possibly from a read error. The rearrangement joins TRBV6-5 to TRBJ1-2; no reliable D call. CDR3 length: 14 amino acids. Germline lookup yields CDR1 MNHEY and CDR2 SVGAGI. CDR3 in DNA: TGTGCCATCAGTGACAACCCGGGATTCTATGGCTACACCTTC. Amino acid sequence: CAISDNPGFYGYTF.

This chain uses TRBV6-5 with TRBJ2-7; D remains unclear. The germline gives CDR1 MNHEY, CDR2 SVGAGI. Trimming left V 2 bases short and J 4 bases short, with 9 bases between. This CDR3 comprises 13 residues. CDR3: CASSYGPEYEQYF. The CDR3 nucleotides read TGTGCCAGCAGTTACGGCCCCGAATACGAGCAGTACTTC.

The chain combines TRBV11-3 with TRBJ2-3, with D possibly TRBD2 on 6 matching bases. CDR3 size: 16 residues. The germline gives CDR1 SGHNT, CDR2 YENEEA. V gave up 0 bases and J gave up 7 bases, with 17 bases separating them. This CDR3 is CASSLEEGLTQNTQYF. CDR3 nucleotides: TGTGCCAGCAGCTTAGAGGAGGGTCTAACACAAAATACGCAGTATTTT. Full variable domain (remainder filled in from reference TRBV11-3 and TRBJ2-3): EAGVVQSPRYKIIEKKQPVAFWCNPISGHNTLYWYLQNLGQGPELLIRYENEEAVDDSQLPKDRFSAERLKGVDSTLKIQPAELGDSAVYLCASSLEEGLTQNTQYFGPGTRLTVL.

The genes are TRBV19 and TRBJ1-1, with D uncertain. There are 13 residues in the CDR3. Per germline, CDR1 LNHDA and CDR2 SQIVND (reference sequence). V lost 6 bases and J 4 bases, leaving 12 bases between the germline ends. CDR3 loop: CASSINLLTEAFF. The CDR3 region has the DNA TGTGCCAGTAGCATAAACCTGCTCACTGAAGCTTTCTTT.

The rearrangement links TRBV10-1 to TRBJ2-3; D is possibly TRBD1 or TRBD2 (5 bases each). Germline lookup yields CDR1 WNHNN and CDR2 SYGVQD (reference sequence). Trimming cost V 6 bases and J 0 bases, with 10 bases left between them. CDR3 size: 14 residues. CDR3 sequence (DNA): TGCGCCAGCAGCCGGGACCTAAGCACAGATACGCAGTATTTT. Encoded protein: CASSRDLSTDTQYF.

Here the CDR3 DNA reads TGTGCCAGCAGACAAGGGGGGGGAAAAGAGACCCAGTACTTC. It codes for CASRQGGGKETQYF. The rearrangement joins TRBV6-1 to TRBJ2-5; D is perhaps TRBD2 (7 bases). The CDR3 is 14 amino acids. The germline V gene encodes CDR1 MNHNS and CDR2 SASEGT. V lost 6 bases, J lost 3 bases, and 14 bases lay in between.

This sequence joins TRBV7-2 and TRBJ2-5, with D unclear. Germline CDR1 and CDR2: SGHTA and FQGNSA. V was pared by 1 base and J by 1 base, with 7 bases between. CDR3 size: 14 residues. The CDR3 here is CASSLVFSQETQYF. The CDR3 DNA follows: TGTGCCAGCAGCTTAGTCTTTAGCCAAGAGACCCAGTACTTC.